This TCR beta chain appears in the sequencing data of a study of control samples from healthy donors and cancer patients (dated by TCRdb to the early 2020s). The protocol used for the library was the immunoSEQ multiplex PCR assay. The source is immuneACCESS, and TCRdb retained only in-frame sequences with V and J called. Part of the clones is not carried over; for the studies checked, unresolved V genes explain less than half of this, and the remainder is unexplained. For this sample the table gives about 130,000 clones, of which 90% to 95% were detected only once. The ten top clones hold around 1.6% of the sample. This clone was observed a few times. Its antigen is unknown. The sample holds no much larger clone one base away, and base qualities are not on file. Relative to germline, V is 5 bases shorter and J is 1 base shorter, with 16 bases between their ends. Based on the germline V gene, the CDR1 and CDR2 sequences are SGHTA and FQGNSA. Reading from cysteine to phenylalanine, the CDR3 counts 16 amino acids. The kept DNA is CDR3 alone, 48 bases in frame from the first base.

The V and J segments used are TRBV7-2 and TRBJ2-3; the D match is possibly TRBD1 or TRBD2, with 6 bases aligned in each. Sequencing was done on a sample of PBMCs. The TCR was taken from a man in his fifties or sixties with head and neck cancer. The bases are TGTGCCAGCAGCGCCCAACGGAGGGGGGGCACAGATACGCAGTATTTT. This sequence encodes CASSAQRRGGTDTQYF.